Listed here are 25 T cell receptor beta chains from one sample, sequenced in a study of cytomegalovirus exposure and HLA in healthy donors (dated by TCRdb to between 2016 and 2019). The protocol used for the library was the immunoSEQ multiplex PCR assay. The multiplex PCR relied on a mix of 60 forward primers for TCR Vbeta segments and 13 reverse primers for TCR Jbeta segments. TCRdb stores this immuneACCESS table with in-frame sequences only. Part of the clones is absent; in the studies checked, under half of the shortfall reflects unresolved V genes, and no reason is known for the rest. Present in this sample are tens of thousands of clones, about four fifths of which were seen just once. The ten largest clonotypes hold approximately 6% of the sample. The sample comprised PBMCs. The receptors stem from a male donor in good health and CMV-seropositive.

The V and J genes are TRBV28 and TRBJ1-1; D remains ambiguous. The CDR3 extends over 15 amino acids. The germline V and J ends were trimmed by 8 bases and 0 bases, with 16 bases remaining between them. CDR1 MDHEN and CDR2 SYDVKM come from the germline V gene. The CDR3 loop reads CASPPPGHMNTEAFF. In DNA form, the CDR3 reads TGTGCCAGCCCCCCGCCAGGTCACATGAACACTGAAGCTTTCTTT.

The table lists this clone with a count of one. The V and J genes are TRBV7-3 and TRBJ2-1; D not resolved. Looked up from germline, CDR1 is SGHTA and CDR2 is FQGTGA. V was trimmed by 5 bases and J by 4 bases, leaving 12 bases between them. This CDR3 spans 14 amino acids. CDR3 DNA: TGTGCCAGCAGCCCTGTGGCTTCATACAATGAGCAGTTCTTC. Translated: CASSPVASYNEQFF.

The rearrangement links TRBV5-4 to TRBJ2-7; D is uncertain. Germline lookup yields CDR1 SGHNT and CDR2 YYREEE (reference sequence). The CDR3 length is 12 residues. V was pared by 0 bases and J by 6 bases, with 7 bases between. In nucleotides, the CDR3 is TGTGCCAGCAGCTTGGTGGCAGGCGAGCAGTACTTC. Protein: CASSLVAGEQYF. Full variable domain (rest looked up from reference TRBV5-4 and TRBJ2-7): ETGVTQSPTHLIKTRGQQVTLRCSSQSGHNTVSWYQQALGQGPQFIFQYYREEENGRGNFPPRFSGLQFPNYSSELNVNALELDDSALYLCASSLVAGEQYFGPGTRLTVT.

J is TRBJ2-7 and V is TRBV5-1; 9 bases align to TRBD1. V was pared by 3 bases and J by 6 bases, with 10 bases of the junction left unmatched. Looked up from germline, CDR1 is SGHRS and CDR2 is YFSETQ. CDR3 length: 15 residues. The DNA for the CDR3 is TGCGCCAGCAGCTCACACCCGGGACAGGGCCTCGAGCAGTACTTC. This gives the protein CASSSHPGQGLEQYF.

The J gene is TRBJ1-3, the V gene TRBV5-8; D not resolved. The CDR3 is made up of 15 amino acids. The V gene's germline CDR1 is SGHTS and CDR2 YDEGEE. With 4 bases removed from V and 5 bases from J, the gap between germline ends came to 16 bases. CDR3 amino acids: CASSTSRRARNTIYF. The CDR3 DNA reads TGTGCCAGCAGCACGTCAAGGAGGGCCAGAAACACCATATATTTT.

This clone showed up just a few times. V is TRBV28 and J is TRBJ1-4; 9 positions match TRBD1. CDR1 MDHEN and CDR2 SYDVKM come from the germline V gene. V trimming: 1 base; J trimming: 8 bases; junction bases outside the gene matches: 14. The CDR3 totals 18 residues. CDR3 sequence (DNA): TGTGCCAGCAGTTTATCCTCTTTGTGGGGACAGGGACGGGAAAAACTGTTTTTT. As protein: CASSLSSLWGQGREKLFF.

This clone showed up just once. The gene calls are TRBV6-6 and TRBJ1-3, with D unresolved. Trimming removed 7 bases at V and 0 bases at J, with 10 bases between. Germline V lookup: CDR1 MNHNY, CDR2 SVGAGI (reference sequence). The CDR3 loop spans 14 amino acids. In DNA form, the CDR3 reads TGTGCCAGCAAGTTACTGAACTCTGGAAACACCATATATTTT. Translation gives CASKLLNSGNTIYF.

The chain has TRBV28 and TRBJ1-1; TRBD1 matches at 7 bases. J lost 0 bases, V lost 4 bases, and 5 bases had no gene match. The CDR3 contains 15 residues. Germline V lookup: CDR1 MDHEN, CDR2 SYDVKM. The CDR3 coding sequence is TGTGCCAGCAGTTCCGGGACAGCCATGAACACTGAAGCTTTCTTT. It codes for CASSSGTAMNTEAFF.

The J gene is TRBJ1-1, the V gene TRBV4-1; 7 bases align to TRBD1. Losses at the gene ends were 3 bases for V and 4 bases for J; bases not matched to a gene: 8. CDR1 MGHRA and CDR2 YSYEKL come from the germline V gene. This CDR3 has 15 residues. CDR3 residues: CASSHSGGRGTEAFF. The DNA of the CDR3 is TGCGCCAGCAGCCACTCAGGGGGTCGCGGCACTGAAGCTTTCTTT.

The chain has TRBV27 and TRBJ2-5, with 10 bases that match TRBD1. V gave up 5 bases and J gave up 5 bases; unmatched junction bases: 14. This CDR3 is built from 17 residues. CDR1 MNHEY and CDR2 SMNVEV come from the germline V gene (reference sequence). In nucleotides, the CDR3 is TGTGCCAGCAGTCCACGGACGGACAGGGGGAGGGGGGAGACCCAGTACTTC. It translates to CASSPRTDRGRGETQYF.

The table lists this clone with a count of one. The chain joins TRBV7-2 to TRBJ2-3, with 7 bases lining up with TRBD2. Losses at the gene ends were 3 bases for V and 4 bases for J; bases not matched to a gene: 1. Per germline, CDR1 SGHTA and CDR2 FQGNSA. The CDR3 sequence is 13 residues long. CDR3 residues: CASSLTSPDTQYF. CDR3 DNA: TGTGCCAGCAGCTTGACTAGCCCAGATACGCAGTATTTT.

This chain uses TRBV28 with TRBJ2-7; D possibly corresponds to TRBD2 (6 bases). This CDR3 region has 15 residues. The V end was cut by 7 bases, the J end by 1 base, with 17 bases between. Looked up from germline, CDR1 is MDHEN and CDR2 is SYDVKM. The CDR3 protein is CASKRRVADSYEQYF. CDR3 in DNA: TGTGCCAGCAAGAGGAGGGTGGCAGATTCCTACGAGCAGTACTTC.

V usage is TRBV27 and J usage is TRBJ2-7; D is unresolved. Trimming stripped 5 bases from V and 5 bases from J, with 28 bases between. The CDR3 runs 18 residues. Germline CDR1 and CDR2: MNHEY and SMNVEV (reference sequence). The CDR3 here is CASSLRQAKTISFHEQYF. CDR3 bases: TGTGCCAGCAGTCTACGGCAGGCGAAAACCATCTCCTTCCACGAGCAGTACTTC.

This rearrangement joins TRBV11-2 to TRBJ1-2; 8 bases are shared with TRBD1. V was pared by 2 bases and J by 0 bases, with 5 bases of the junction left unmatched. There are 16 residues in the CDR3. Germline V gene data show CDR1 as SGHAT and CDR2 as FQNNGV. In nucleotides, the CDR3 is TGTGCCAGCAGCTTACCCCGGACAGGGCCTAACTATGGCTACACCTTC. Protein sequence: CASSLPRTGPNYGYTF. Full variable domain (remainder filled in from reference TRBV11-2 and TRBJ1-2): EAGVAQSPRYKIIEKRQSVAFWCNPISGHATLYWYQQILGQGPKLLIQFQNNGVVDDSQLPKDRFSAERLKGVDSTLKIQPAKLEDSAVYLCASSLPRTGPNYGYTFGSGTRLTVV.

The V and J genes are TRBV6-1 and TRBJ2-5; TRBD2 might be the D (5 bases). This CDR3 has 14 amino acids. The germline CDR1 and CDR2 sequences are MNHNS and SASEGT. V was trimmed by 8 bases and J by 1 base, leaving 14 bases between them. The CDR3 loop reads CASCRGAIQETQYF. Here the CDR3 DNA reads TGTGCCAGCTGCCGGGGAGCAATCCAAGAGACCCAGTACTTC.

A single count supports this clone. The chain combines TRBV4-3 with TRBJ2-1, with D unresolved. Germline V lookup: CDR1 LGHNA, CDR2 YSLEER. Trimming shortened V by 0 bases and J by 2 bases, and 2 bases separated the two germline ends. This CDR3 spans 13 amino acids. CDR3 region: CASSQDTYNEQFF. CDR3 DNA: TGCGCCAGCAGCCAAGATACCTACAATGAGCAGTTCTTC.

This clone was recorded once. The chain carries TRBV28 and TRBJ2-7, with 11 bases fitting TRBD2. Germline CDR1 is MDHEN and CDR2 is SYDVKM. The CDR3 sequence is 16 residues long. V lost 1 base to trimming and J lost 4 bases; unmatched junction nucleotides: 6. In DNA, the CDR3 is TGTGCCAGCAGTTTATCCCGGGCTAGCGGGGGGTACGAGCAGTACTTC. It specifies CASSLSRASGGYEQYF.

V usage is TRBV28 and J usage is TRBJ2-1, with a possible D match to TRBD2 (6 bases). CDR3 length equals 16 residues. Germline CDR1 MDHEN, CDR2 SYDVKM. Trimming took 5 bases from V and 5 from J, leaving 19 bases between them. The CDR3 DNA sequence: TGTGCCAGCAGTAAGTCTAGCGCAGTCCGAAACAATGAGCAGTTCTTC. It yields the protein CASSKSSAVRNNEQFF.

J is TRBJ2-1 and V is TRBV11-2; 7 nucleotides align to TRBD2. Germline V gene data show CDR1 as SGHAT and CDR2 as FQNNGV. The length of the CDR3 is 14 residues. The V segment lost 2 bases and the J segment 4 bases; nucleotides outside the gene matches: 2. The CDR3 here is CASSLLAEYNEQFF. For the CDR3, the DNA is TGTGCCAGCAGCTTACTAGCGGAATACAATGAGCAGTTCTTC.

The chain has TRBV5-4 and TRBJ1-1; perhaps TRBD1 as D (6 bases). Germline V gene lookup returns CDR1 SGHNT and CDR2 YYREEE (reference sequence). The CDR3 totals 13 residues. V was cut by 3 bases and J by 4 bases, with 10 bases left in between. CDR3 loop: CASSSEGGTEAFF. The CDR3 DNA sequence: TGTGCCAGCAGCTCTGAAGGGGGCACTGAAGCTTTCTTT.

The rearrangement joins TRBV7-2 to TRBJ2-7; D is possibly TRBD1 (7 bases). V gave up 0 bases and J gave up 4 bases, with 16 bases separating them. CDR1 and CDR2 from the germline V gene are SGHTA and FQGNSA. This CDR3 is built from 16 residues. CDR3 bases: TGTGCCAGCAGCTTAGCGGCGGGACAGCCCTCTTACGAGCAGTACTTC. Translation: CASSLAAGQPSYEQYF. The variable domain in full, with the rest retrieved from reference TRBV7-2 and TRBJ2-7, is GAGVSQSPSNKVTEKGKDVELRCDPISGHTALYWYRQSLGQGLEFLIYFQGNSAPDKSGLPSDRFSAERTGGSVSTLTIQRTQQEDSAVYLCASSLAAGQPSYEQYFGPGTRLTVT.

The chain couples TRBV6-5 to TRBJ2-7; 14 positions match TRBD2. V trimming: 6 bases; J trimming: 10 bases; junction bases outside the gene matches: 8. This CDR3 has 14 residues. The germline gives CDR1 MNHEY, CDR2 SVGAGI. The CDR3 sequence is CASSPGLAGAEQYF. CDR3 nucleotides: TGTGCCAGCAGCCCGGGACTAGCGGGAGCTGAACAGTACTTC.

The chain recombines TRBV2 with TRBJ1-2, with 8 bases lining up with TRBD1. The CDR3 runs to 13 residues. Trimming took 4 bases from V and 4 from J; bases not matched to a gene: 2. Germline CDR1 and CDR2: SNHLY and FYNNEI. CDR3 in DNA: TGTGCCAGCAGTGGACAGGGGATCTATGGCTACACCTTC. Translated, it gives CASSGQGIYGYTF.

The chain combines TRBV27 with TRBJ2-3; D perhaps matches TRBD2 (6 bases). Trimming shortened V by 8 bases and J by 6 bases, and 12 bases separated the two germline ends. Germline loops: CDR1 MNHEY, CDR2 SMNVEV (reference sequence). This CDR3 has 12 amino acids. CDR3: CASGGARDTQYF. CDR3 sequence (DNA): TGTGCCAGCGGAGGGGCCCGGGATACGCAGTATTTT.

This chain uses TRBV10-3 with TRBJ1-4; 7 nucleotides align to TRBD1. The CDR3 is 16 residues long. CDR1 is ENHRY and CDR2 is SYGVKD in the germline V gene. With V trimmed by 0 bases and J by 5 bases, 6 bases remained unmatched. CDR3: CAISESPTGLNEKLFF. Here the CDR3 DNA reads TGTGCCATCAGTGAGTCCCCGACAGGGTTAAATGAAAAACTGTTTTTT.